This T cell receptor (beta chain) originates from a study of cytomegalovirus exposure and HLA in healthy donors. Points from the study as a whole: In a later analysis, TCR beta V- and J-gene trimming showed a link to a missense DCLRE1C variant.

A multiplex PCR was run with 60 Vbeta primers and 13 Jbeta primers. Measured with immunoSEQ multiplex PCR; TCRdb has only the in-frame clones, and not every one. Of 100,000 or so clones detected, 75% to 85% appear once; the ten largest clones hold around 2%. The CDR3 covers 20 residues. Germline trimming cut 1 base from V and 1 base from J; bases unmatched to any gene: 12. Germline lookup yields CDR1 MNHNS and CDR2 SASEGT. To note about this clone: Its antigen is not identified.

J is TRBJ2-7 and V is TRBV6-1; 14 nucleotides match TRBD2. The sequence derives from a man younger than 35 in good health and CMV-seronegative. The sequencing sample was made of PBMCs. DNA of the CDR3: TGTGCCAGCAGTGAAGTAAGGGGACAGGGACTAGCGGGGGATTCCTACGAGCAGTACTTC. Amino acids: CASSEVRGQGLAGDSYEQYF.